This paragraph covers one TCR beta chain sequence. Sorted CD4+ subsets: naive, central memory, regulatory, stem cell-like memory (CD45RO/CCR7/CD25/CD127/CD95/CD27 panel). The data belong to a study of beta chain features in type 1 diabetes. For the study at large: There were 107,917,701 sorted cells examined across all samples.

The V gene's germline CDR1 is GTSNPN and CDR2 SVGIG (reference sequence). The junction had 7 bases not matched to a gene; V was cut back by 2 bases and J by 5 bases. The CDR3 has 15 amino acids. What was sequenced were expressed TCRB transcripts, since all of the isolated RNA had been reverse transcribed. Using immunoSEQ multiplex PCR, the repertoire was profiled, and TCRdb retains in-frame clones only, with some absent. The table has about 370,000 clones, more than 13% seen once. The gene calls are TRBV30 and TRBJ2-3; TRBD2 aligns across 10 bases. Sample: naive CD4+ T cells from blood. The sequence was obtained from a woman aged 18 to 35 in good health. The CDR3 DNA reads TGTGCCTGGAGTCTTTTAGCGGGAGGACGAGATACGCAGTATTTT. Encoded protein: CAWSLLAGGRDTQYF.